Each of the 6 T cell receptor beta chains below was sequenced from the same sample in a study of T cells in Graves' hyperthyroidism and ophthalmopathy. RNA transcripts provided the source from which TCR beta CDR3 regions were amplified. The study used the HTBI primer set for a first-round RT-PCR of the TCR CDR3. Using its own MiXCR run on the multiplex PCR reads, TCRdb lists one record per CDR3 protein. The sample records 660,000 or so distinct CDR3 sequences, 40% to 55% being singletons. The specimen was peripheral blood or thyroid tissue (not recorded which). The receptors were sampled from an adult man with Graves' disease, either hyperthyroidism or ophthalmopathy (not recorded which).

The chain couples TRBV29-1 to TRBJ1-1; D not certain. The CDR3 spans 14 residues. V shed 0 bases and J shed 14 bases, with 22 bases lying between them. The germline gives CDR1 SQVTM, CDR2 ANQGSEA. CDR3 protein: CSVEDGRRHNEQFF. The CDR3 bases are TGCAGCGTTGAAGATGGCCGGCGGCACAATGAGCAGTTCTTT.

The gene calls are TRBV15 and TRBJ2-5, with TRBD2 matching 9 bases. This CDR3 region has 17 residues. With 2 bases clipped from V and 0 bases from J, the junction kept 7 bases outside the gene matches. Germline loops: CDR1 LNHNV, CDR2 YYDKDF (reference sequence). CDR3 nucleotide sequence: TGTGCCACCAGCAGACCCGGGGCTAGCGGGAACCAAGAGACCCAGTACTTC. Its translation: CATSRPGASGNQETQYF.

The chain has TRBV7-9 and TRBJ2-7, with 9 positions matching TRBD1. Germline-derived CDR1 and CDR2 are SEHNR and FQNEAQ (reference sequence). The length of the CDR3 is 15 residues. The junction had 12 bases not matched to a gene; V was cut back by 10 bases and J by 2 bases. CDR3 nucleotide sequence: TGTGCCATCAGTGAGTCAGGGACAGGGACCTACGAGCAGTACTTC. It codes for CAISESGTGTYEQYF.

The chain is built from TRBV29-1 and TRBJ2-5; TRBD1 aligns across 7 bases. Per the germline V gene, CDR1 is SQVTM and CDR2 is ANQGSEA. The CDR3 is 14 amino acids. J was trimmed by 5 bases and V by 7 bases; bases with no gene match: 13. CDR3 region: CSAQGQGVRETQYF. The CDR3 nucleotides are TGCAGCGCCCAGGGCCAGGGGGTACGGGAGACCCAGTACTTC.

This clonotype was observed many times. This chain links TRBV14 with TRBJ1-3, with D uncertain. There are 16 residues in the CDR3. Per germline, CDR1 SGHDN and CDR2 FVKESK. Trimming took 3 bases from V and 3 from J, leaving 15 bases between them. CDR3: CASSQRITSIGNTIYF. Written as DNA, the CDR3 is TGTGCCAGCAGCCAGAGGATTACATCAATTGGAAACACCATATATTTT. Filled out from reference TRBV14 and TRBJ1-3, the complete variable domain reads EAGVTQFPSHSVIEKGQTVTLRCDPISGHDNLYWYRRVMGKEIKFLLHFVKESKQDESGMPNNRFLAERTGGTYSTLKVQPAELEDSGVYFCASSQRITSIGNTIYFGEGSWLTVV.

This clonotype has only a few counts. The V and J genes are TRBV7-8 and TRBJ2-5; D call uncertain. The CDR3 runs to 14 residues. Germline CDR1 and CDR2: SGHVS and FQNEAQ. V lost 0 bases and J 4 bases, leaving 9 bases between the germline ends. Written as DNA, the CDR3 is TGTGCCAGCAGCTTAGCGCCGTATCTAGAGACCCAGTACTTC. The encoded protein is CASSLAPYLETQYF. Together with reference TRBV7-8 and TRBJ2-5, the CDR3 gives the full variable domain: GAGVSQSPRYKVAKRGQDVALRCDPISGHVSLFWYQQALGQGPEFLTYFQNEAQLDKSGLPSDRFFAERPEGSVSTLKIQRTQQEDSAVYLCASSLAPYLETQYFGPGTRLLVL.